These 27 T cell receptor beta chains came from one sample sequenced in a study of blood T cell repertoires in COVID-19. TCRdb keeps only in-frame clones here, not all; method: immunoSEQ multiplex PCR. The sample holds 120,000 to 150,000 clones, approximately 82% seen once. Sample: peripheral blood. The receptors come from a human donor in a cohort sampled during active COVID-19.

V is TRBV24-1 and J is TRBJ2-1, with 8 positions matching TRBD1. Trimming cost V 5 bases and J 9 bases; bases outside gene matches: 8. The CDR3 runs to 14 residues. Germline V gene lookup returns CDR1 KGHDR and CDR2 SFDVKD. For the CDR3, the DNA is TGTGCCACCAGTGTCACAGGGGGTGTAGGTGAGCAGTTCTTC. Amino acid sequence: CATSVTGGVGEQFF.

This chain links TRBV25-1 with TRBJ1-1; TRBD1 matches at 10 bases. The CDR3 runs 15 residues. Germline V gives CDR1 MGHDK, CDR2 SYGVNS. Unmatched junction bases numbered 2, after V lost 1 base and J lost 3 bases. The CDR3 protein is CASSEFGTGDTEAFF. The CDR3 region has the DNA TGTGCCAGCAGTGAATTTGGGACAGGGGACACTGAAGCTTTCTTT.

The rearrangement joins TRBV9 to TRBJ1-5; 10 bases are shared with TRBD1. CDR1 and CDR2 (germline): SGDLS, YYNGEE. This CDR3 has 15 amino acids. V lost 0 bases, J lost 5 bases, and 2 bases stayed unmatched. The CDR3 DNA reads as TGTGCCAGCAGCGTAGCTGGGACAGGGGATCAGCCCCAGCATTTT. The encoded protein is CASSVAGTGDQPQHF.

This clone came up once. The rearrangement uses TRBV5-1 and TRBJ2-5; a weak D match, TRBD1 (6 bases). Trimming removed 0 bases from V and 2 bases from J, with 14 bases in between. The CDR3 is 16 amino acids. Germline CDR1 SGHRS, CDR2 YFSETQ. This CDR3 is CASSLGGTRAQETQYF. The CDR3 DNA follows: TGCGCCAGCAGCTTGGGGGGGACACGGGCTCAAGAGACCCAGTACTTC.

This chain links TRBV3-1 (or the pseudogene TRBV3-2) with TRBJ2-1; weak D call: TRBD2 (6 bases). CDR3 length equals 13 residues. Deletions cut 4 bases from V and 6 bases from J, with 10 bases between. The germline V gene has CDR1 LGHDT and CDR2 YNNKEL (reference sequence). The CDR3 DNA sequence: TGTGCCAGCAGCCCCCGGACTACCAATGAGCAGTTCTTC. Its translation is CASSPRTTNEQFF.

The chain employs TRBV19 and TRBJ2-7; 7 bases fit TRBD1. J gave up 3 bases and V 4 bases, and 12 bases lay outside the gene matches. CDR3 length equals 16 residues. CDR1 and CDR2 from the germline V gene are LNHDA and SQIVND (reference sequence). The CDR3, as DNA: TGTGCCAGTAGTAGCTGGCCCCGGGACAGCTACTACGAGCAGTACTTC. Its translation: CASSSWPRDSYYEQYF.

This clone was recorded many times. The chain has TRBV28 and TRBJ2-3; 8 bases line up with TRBD2. The CDR3 consists of 16 residues. J was trimmed by 0 bases and V by 2 bases; bases with no gene match: 4. Looked up from germline, CDR1 is MDHEN and CDR2 is SYDVKM. The CDR3 DNA reads TGTGCCAGCAGTTTAATCGCGGGAGGAAGCACAGATACGCAGTATTTT. Its protein product is CASSLIAGGSTDTQYF.

This chain joins TRBV29-1 and TRBJ1-1, with a weak D call TRBD1 (5 bases). Germline CDR1 reads SQVTM; CDR2 reads ANQGSEA. The CDR3 is 15 residues long. V shed 4 bases and J shed 0 bases, with 15 bases lying between them. CDR3 DNA: TGCAGCGTTGGACTCCGGGGACTCATGAACACTGAAGCTTTCTTT. Protein product: CSVGLRGLMNTEAFF.

The chain uses TRBV5-1 and TRBJ2-5; D call uncertain. The CDR3 extends over 15 amino acids. The ends were cut back, 0 bases at V and 5 bases at J, with 14 bases in the middle. In germline, CDR1 is SGHRS, CDR2 YFSETQ. The CDR3 DNA reads as TGCGCCAGCAGCTTGGAGGTGCCGGAGCCGGAGACCCAGTACTTC. It specifies CASSLEVPEPETQYF.

As regards this clone: The sample holds other DNA sequences that translate to the same CDR3. This chain uses TRBV19 with TRBJ2-3; tentatively, D is TRBD2 (6 bases). The CDR3 has 13 residues. The germline V gene encodes CDR1 LNHDA and CDR2 SQIVND (reference sequence). Trimming left V 6 bases short and J 4 bases short, with 11 bases between. The CDR3 sequence: CASRTLAADTQYF. In DNA form, the CDR3 reads TGTGCCAGTAGGACACTAGCAGCAGATACGCAGTATTTT.

The chain uses TRBV21-1 and TRBJ2-1; TRBD2 is the table's D call and was not checked against the DNA. TRBV21-1 is a pseudogene segment. This CDR3 has 15 amino acids. CDR3 bases: TGTGCCAGCACTCCCGGGACTAGCGGGAGAAATGAGCAGTTCTTC. Protein: CASTPGTSGRNEQFF.

The chain combines TRBV10-3 with TRBJ1-1; TRBD1 agrees at 7 bases. The CDR3 is 13 amino acids. CDR1 ENHRY and CDR2 SYGVKD come from the germline V gene. The junction had 6 bases not matched to a gene; V was cut back by 6 bases and J by 5 bases. The DNA for the CDR3 is TGTGCCATCAGGGACCCCAGGGGGACTGAAGCTTTCTTT. Translating it yields CAIRDPRGTEAFF.

The chain couples TRBV19 to TRBJ2-3, with TRBD1 as a possible D gene (6 bases). The CDR3 is made up of 13 amino acids. Per germline, CDR1 LNHDA and CDR2 SQIVND (reference sequence). Trimming left V 6 bases short and J 0 bases short, with 7 bases between. CDR3 region: CASRGQSTDTQYF. The CDR3 nucleotides are TGTGCCAGTAGAGGACAGAGCACAGATACGCAGTATTTT.

The V and J genes are TRBV7-2 and TRBJ2-1, with D possibly TRBD2 on 6 matching bases. CDR1 is SGHTA and CDR2 is FQGNSA in the germline V gene. The germline V and J ends were trimmed by 5 bases and 6 bases, with 20 bases remaining between them. This CDR3 is 16 amino acids long. CDR3 sequence: CASSHSPLAYANEQFF. CDR3 bases: TGTGCCAGCAGCCATTCCCCACTAGCTTACGCCAATGAGCAGTTCTTC.

This clone has just a few counts. The J gene is TRBJ1-2, the V gene TRBV27; 7 bases are shared with TRBD1. The V and J ends lost 6 bases and 3 bases, in that order; junction bases with no gene match: 4. Germline V gives CDR1 MNHEY, CDR2 SMNVEV (reference sequence). This CDR3 region has 13 residues. The CDR3 DNA sequence: TGTGCCAGCAGACAGGGGCGGGACTATGGCTACACCTTC. It yields the protein CASRQGRDYGYTF.

The count of this clone is one. CDR3 amino acids: CASSRRRNEQFF. CDR3 nucleotides: TGTGCCAGCAGCCGGCGGAGAAATGAGCAGTTCTTC. V is TRBV7-2 and J is TRBJ2-1; D gene ambiguous. The CDR3 is 12 residues long. With 5 bases removed from V and 7 bases from J, the gap between germline ends came to 9 bases. Germline V gives CDR1 SGHTA, CDR2 FQGNSA.

The V gene is TRBV5-1, the J gene TRBJ1-5; a possible D gene is TRBD1 (6 bases). CDR3 length equals 14 residues. Germline CDR1 SGHRS, CDR2 YFSETQ. The ends were cut back, 0 bases at V and 4 bases at J, with 8 bases in the middle. This chain's CDR3 is CASSLEGGNQPQHF. Here the CDR3 DNA reads TGCGCCAGCAGCTTGGAGGGGGGGAATCAGCCCCAGCATTTT.

This clone was recorded only once. This rearrangement joins TRBV9 to TRBJ2-4; TRBD1 might be the D (5 bases). Trimming cost V 0 bases and J 6 bases, with 13 bases left between them. The CDR3 contains 15 residues. Per the germline V gene, CDR1 is SGDLS and CDR2 is YYNGEE. The CDR3 here is CASSVDPQGRNIQYF. CDR3 nucleotide sequence: TGTGCCAGCAGCGTAGATCCCCAGGGAAGAAACATTCAGTACTTC. Based on the CDR3 plus reference TRBV9 and TRBJ2-4, the full variable domain is DSGVTQTPKHLITATGQRVTLRCSPRSGDLSVYWYQQSLDQGLQFLIQYYNGEERAKGNILERFSAQQFPDLHSELNLSSLELGDSALYFCASSVDPQGRNIQYFGAGTRLSVL.

This clone was seen only a few times. V usage is TRBV11-2 and J usage is TRBJ1-6; D uncertain. V was clipped by 0 bases and J by 10 bases, with 16 bases between them. The CDR3 runs to 16 residues. Per germline, CDR1 SGHAT and CDR2 FQNNGV. CDR3 amino acids: CASSLDFRAGGSPLHF. For the CDR3, the DNA is TGTGCCAGCAGCTTAGATTTTCGGGCGGGCGGATCACCCCTCCACTTT. Full variable domain (remainder filled in from reference TRBV11-2 and TRBJ1-6): EAGVAQSPRYKIIEKRQSVAFWCNPISGHATLYWYQQILGQGPKLLIQFQNNGVVDDSQLPKDRFSAERLKGVDSTLKIQPAKLEDSAVYLCASSLDFRAGGSPLHFGNGTRLTVT.

The rearrangement uses TRBV19 and TRBJ2-3; 9 bases fit TRBD2. With 7 bases clipped from V and 3 bases from J, the junction kept 11 bases outside the gene matches. The CDR3 loop spans 16 amino acids. Germline V gene data show CDR1 as LNHDA and CDR2 as SQIVND (reference sequence). DNA for the CDR3: TGTGCCAGTAAGACTAGCGGAGGTCTGTGGACAGATACGCAGTATTTT. This gives the protein CASKTSGGLWTDTQYF.

This clone was found once. V gene TRBV5-1 combines with J gene TRBJ2-5, with a possible D match to TRBD1 (6 bases). The germline gives CDR1 SGHRS, CDR2 YFSETQ. Trimming took 2 bases from V and 4 from J, leaving 9 bases between them. CDR3 length: 13 residues. The CDR3 spells CASSLSRGETQYF. In DNA form, the CDR3 reads TGCGCCAGCAGCTTAAGCAGGGGAGAGACCCAGTACTTC.

The chain has TRBV5-1 and TRBJ2-1; D is possibly TRBD1 (6 bases). The CDR3 has 14 residues. V dropped 3 bases and J dropped 4 bases, with 11 bases sitting between them. Germline CDR1 is SGHRS and CDR2 is YFSETQ. CDR3 sequence: CASSSGTKYNEQFF. Here the CDR3 DNA reads TGCGCCAGCAGCTCCGGGACAAAATACAATGAGCAGTTCTTC.

The V call is TRBV7-2, the J call TRBJ2-6; 7 positions agree with TRBD1. Unmatched junction bases numbered 9, after V lost 6 bases and J lost 4 bases. CDR3 length: 16 amino acids. Germline V lookup: CDR1 SGHTA, CDR2 FQGNSA. CDR3 sequence: CASSPRTGSGANVLTF. DNA of the CDR3: TGTGCCAGCAGTCCTAGGACAGGCTCGGGGGCCAACGTCCTGACTTTC.

CDR3 region: CASSLQAGGPQDTQYF. CDR3 coding DNA: TGTGCCAGCAGTCTCCAAGCGGGAGGGCCCCAAGATACGCAGTATTTT. The rearrangement links TRBV27 to TRBJ2-3, with 10 bases lining up with TRBD2. This CDR3 spans 16 amino acids. V gave up 5 bases and J gave up 5 bases; unmatched junction bases: 10. Germline V gene lookup returns CDR1 MNHEY and CDR2 SMNVEV (reference sequence).

This chain links TRBV11-2 with TRBJ1-2; D is undetermined. Germline V gene lookup returns CDR1 SGHAT and CDR2 FQNNGV. CDR3 size: 13 residues. The V and J ends lost 5 bases and 4 bases respectively, with 11 bases between them. The CDR3: CASSPPTGYGYTF. In DNA form, the CDR3 reads TGTGCCAGCAGCCCTCCAACGGGCTATGGCTACACCTTC.

The V gene is TRBV29-1, the J gene TRBJ1-5, with TRBD1 identical over 10 bases. This CDR3 has 15 amino acids. CDR1 is SQVTM and CDR2 is ANQGSEA in the germline V gene. J gave up 2 bases and V 6 bases, and 7 bases lay outside the gene matches. The CDR3 loop reads CSVMTGGAGNQPQHF. The CDR3 coding sequence is TGCAGCGTAATGACAGGGGGCGCGGGCAATCAGCCCCAGCATTTT.

The chain couples TRBV4-2 to TRBJ2-2; 7 bases agree with TRBD1. The CDR3 runs 15 residues. The germline CDR1 and CDR2 sequences are LGHNA and YNFKEQ. Germline trimming cut 1 base from V and 3 bases from J; bases unmatched to any gene: 2. The CDR3 DNA sequence: TGTGCCAGCAGCCAAGCGGACAGGTACACCGGGGAGCTGTTTTTT. Protein sequence: CASSQADRYTGELFF.